This TCR beta chain was identified in a study of blood T cell repertoires in COVID-19. Study information: COVID-19 samples from acute and convalescent phases originated in the United States, Italy and Spain. Sample material is recorded as cDNA or gDNA derived from T cells, B-cell-depleted T cells, or PBMCs.

The germline V gene encodes CDR1 MGHDK and CDR2 SYGVNS. The J segment lost 4 bases and the V segment lost 7 bases, leaving 7 bases of the junction unmatched. The CDR3 has 14 residues. The authors' processing: Amplification with reference gene primers provided the estimates of nucleated cell counts. Profiled with immunoSEQ multiplex PCR; TCRdb holds only in-frame clones, not every one. That table supplies the V and J calls and clone size; D and trimming were determined from the DNA. In the table there are 70,000 to 85,000 clones, just over 85% of which are singletons. The source is a woman of 80 years or more in a cohort sampled during active or convalescent COVID-19. V usage is TRBV25-1 and J usage is TRBJ2-3, with TRBD2 matching 8 bases. Sequenced material: peripheral blood. In nucleotides, the CDR3 is TGTGCCAGCACCAAAGCGGGAGTTGCAGATACGCAGTATTTT. Protein sequence: CASTKAGVADTQYF.